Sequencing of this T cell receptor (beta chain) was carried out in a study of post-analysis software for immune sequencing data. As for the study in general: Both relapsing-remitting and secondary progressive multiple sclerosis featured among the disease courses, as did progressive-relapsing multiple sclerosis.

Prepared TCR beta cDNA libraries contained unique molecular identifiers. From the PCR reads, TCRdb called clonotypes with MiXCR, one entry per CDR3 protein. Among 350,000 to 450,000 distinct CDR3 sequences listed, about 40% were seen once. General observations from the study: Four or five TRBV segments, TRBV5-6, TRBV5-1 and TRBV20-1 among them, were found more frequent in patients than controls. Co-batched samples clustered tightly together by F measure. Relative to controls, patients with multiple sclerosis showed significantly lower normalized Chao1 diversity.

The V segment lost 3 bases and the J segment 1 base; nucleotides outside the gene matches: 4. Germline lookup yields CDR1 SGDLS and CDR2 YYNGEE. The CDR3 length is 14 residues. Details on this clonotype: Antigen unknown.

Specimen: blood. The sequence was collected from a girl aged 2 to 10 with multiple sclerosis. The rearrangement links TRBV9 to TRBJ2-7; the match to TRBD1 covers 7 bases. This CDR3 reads CASSAQGDSYEQYF. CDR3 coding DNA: TGTGCCAGCAGCGCGCAGGGGGATTCCTACGAGCAGTACTTC. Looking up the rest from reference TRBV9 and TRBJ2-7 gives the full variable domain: DSGVTQTPKHLITATGQRVTLRCSPRSGDLSVYWYQQSLDQGLQFLIQYYNGEERAKGNILERFSAQQFPDLHSELNLSSLELGDSALYFCASSAQGDSYEQYFGPGTRLTVT.